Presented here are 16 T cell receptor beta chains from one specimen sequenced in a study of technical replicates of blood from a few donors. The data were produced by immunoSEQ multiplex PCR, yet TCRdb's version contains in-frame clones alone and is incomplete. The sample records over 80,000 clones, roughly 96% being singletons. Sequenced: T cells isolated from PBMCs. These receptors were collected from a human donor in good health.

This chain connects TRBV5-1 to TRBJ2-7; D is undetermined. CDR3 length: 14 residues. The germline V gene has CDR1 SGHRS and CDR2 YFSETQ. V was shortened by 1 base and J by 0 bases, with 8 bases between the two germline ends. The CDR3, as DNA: TGCGCCAGCAGCTTGAATGCAGTCTCCTACGAGCAGTACTTC. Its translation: CASSLNAVSYEQYF.

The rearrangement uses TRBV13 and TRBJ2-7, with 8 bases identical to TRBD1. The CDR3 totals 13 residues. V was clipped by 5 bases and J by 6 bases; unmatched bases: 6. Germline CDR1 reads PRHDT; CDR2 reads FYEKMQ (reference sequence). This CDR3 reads CASSPEDRVEQYF. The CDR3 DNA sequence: TGTGCCAGCAGCCCGGAGGACAGGGTCGAGCAGTACTTC.

The CDR3 DNA is TGTGCCAGCAGCTTAGGGAGATCATCAGATACGCAGTATTTT. Translation: CASSLGRSSDTQYF. The J gene is TRBJ2-3, the V gene TRBV7-9; D unresolved. V was shortened by 1 base and J by 4 bases, with 9 bases between the two germline ends. There are 14 residues in the CDR3. Germline CDR1 SEHNR, CDR2 FQNEAQ (reference sequence).

This CDR3 reads CASSLVLAKNIQYF. The CDR3 DNA is TGTGCCAGCAGCTTAGTCTTAGCCAAAAACATTCAGTACTTC. This sequence joins TRBV7-9 and TRBJ2-4; unclear D gene. CDR1 SEHNR and CDR2 FQNEAQ come from the germline V gene (reference sequence). V lost 1 base to trimming and J lost 0 bases, with 4 bases between them. The CDR3 consists of 14 residues.

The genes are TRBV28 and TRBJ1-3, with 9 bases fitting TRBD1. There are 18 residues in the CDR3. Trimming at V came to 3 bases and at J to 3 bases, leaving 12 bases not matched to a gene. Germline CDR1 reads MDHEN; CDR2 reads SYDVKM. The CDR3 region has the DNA TGTGCCAGCAGTTTGCTTGGGACTACAGGGGGCAGTGGAAACACCATATATTTT. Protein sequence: CASSLLGTTGGSGNTIYF.

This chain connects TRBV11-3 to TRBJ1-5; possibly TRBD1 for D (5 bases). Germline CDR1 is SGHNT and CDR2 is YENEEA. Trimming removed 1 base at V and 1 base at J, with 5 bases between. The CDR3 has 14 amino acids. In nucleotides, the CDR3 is TGTGCCAGCAGCTTAGCAGGGAGCAATCAGCCCCAGCATTTT. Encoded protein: CASSLAGSNQPQHF.

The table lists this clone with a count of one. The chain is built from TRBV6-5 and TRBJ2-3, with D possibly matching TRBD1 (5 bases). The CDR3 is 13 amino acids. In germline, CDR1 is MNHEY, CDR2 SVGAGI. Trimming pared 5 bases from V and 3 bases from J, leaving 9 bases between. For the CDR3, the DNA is TGTGCCAGCAGTACCCCAGGGACAGATACGCAGTATTTT. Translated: CASSTPGTDTQYF.

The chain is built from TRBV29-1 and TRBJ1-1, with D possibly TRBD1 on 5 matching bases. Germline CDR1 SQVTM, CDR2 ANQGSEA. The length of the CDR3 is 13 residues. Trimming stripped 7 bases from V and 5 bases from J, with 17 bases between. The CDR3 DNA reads TGCAGCGGACAGTTCCCTGGAAAGACTGAAGCTTTCTTT. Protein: CSGQFPGKTEAFF. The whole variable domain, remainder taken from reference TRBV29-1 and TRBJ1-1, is SAVISQKPSRDICQRGTSLTIQCQVDSQVTMMFWYRQQPGQSLTLIATANQGSEATYESGFVIDKFPISRPNLTFSTLTVSNMSPEDSSIYLCSGQFPGKTEAFFGQGTRLTVV.

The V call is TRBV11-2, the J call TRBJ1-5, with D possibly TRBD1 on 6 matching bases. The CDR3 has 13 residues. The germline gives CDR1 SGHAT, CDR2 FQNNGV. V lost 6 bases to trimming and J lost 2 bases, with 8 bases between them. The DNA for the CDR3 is TGTGCCAGCAGTTGGACAGGCAATCAGCCCCAGCATTTT. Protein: CASSWTGNQPQHF.

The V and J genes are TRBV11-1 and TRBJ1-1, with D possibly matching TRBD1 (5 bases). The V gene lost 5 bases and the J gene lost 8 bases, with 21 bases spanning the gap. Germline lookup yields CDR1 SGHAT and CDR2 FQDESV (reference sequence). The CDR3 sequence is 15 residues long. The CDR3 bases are TGTGCCAGCAGCATGGGACTTTGGGGACTAAAGGAAGCTTTCTTT. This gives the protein CASSMGLWGLKEAFF.

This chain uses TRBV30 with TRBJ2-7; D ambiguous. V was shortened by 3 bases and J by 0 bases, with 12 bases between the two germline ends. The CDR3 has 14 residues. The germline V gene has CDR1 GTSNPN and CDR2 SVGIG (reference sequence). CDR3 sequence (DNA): TGTGCCTGGAGCCTAGACCGAGACTCCTACGAGCAGTACTTC. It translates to CAWSLDRDSYEQYF.

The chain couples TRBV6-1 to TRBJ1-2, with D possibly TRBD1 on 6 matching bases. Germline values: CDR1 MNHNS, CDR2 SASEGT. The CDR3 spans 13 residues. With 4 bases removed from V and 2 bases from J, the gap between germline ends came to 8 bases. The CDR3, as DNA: TGTGCCAGCAGTGCCACAGGGAACTATGGCTACACCTTC. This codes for CASSATGNYGYTF.

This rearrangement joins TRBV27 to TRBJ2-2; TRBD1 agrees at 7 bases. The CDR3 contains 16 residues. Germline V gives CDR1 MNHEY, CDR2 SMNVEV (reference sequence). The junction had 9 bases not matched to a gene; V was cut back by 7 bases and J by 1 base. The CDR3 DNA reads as TGTGCCAGCATGGTTCTAAGGACAGGGAACACCGGGGAGCTGTTTTTT. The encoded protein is CASMVLRTGNTGELFF.

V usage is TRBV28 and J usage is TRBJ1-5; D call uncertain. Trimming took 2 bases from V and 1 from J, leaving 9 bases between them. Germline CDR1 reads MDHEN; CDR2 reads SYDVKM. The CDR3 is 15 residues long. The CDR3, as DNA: TGTGCCAGCAGTTTAAATTGGAGGAGCAATCAGCCCCAGCATTTT. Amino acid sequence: CASSLNWRSNQPQHF.

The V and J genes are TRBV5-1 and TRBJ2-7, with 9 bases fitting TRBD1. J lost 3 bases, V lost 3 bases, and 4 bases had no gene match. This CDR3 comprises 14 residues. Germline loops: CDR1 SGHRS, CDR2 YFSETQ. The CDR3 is CASSYGTGYYEQYF. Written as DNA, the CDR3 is TGCGCCAGCAGCTACGGGACAGGGTACTACGAGCAGTACTTC.

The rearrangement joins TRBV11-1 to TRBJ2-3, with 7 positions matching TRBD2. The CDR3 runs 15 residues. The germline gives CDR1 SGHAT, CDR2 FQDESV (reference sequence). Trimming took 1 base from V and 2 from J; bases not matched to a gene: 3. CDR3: CASSLVGRTTDTQYF. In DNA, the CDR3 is TGTGCCAGCAGCTTAGTCGGGAGGACCACAGATACGCAGTATTTT. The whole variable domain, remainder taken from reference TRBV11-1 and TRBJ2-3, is EAEVAQSPRYKITEKSQAVAFWCDPISGHATLYWYRQILGQGPELLVQFQDESVVDDSQLPKDRFSAERLKGVDSTLKIQPAELGDSAMYLCASSLVGRTTDTQYFGPGTRLTVL.